This T cell receptor (beta chain) emerged from a study of T-cell reconstitution after alpha-beta-depleted transplantation in children. The library targeted TCRbeta and was prepared with unique molecular identifiers. MiXCR, run by TCRdb on the PCR reads, gives a single entry per CDR3 protein. The table lists hundreds of thousands of distinct CDR3 sequences, approximately 17% of them singletons. Worth noting for this clonotype: Its specificity is not known.

Study-level findings and limits: At day 60, the high TCRbeta diversity found in some patients originated from recipient T cells and thymic progenitors that had survived. Expanded clones from the graft, numbering several hundred, reportedly supplied alpha-beta T cells about two months after transplant. T-cell counts and diversity were attributed mostly to newly produced T cells one year after transplant.

The germline CDR1 and CDR2 sequences are SGHVS and FNYEAQ. The CDR3 runs 17 residues. The trim removed 2 bases at V and 5 bases at J, leaving 8 bases unmatched. The source is a male patient between 2 and 10 years old who had a stem cell transplant for acute lymphoblastic leukemia, so the T cells may come from the graft donor. The sequencing here drew on PBMCs, mostly from graft donor cells, taken 360 days after TCRalphabeta/CD19-depleted stem cell transplant. The chain joins TRBV7-6 to TRBJ2-5, with 13 bases matching TRBD2. The CDR3 sequence: CASSLRGLAGPRETQYF. The CDR3 region has the DNA TGTGCCAGCAGCTTAAGGGGACTAGCGGGGCCACGGGAGACCCAGTACTTC.